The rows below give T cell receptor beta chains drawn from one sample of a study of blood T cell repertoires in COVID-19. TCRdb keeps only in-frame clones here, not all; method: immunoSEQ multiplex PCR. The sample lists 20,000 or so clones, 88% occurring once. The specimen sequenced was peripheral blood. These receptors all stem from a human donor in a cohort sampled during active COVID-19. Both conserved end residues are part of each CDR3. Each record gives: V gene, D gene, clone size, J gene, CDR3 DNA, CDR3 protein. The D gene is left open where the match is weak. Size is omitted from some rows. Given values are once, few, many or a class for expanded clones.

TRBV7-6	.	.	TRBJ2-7	TGTGCCAGCAGCCCCCGGTCTGGCGAGCAGTACTTC	CASSPRSGEQYF
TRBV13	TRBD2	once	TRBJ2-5	TGTGCCAGCAGCGGAAGCGGGAGGGCCCAAGAGACCCAGTACTTC	CASSGSGRAQETQYF
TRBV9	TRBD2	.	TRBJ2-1	TGTGCCAGCAGCGTGGGACTAGCGGGAGTCTACAATGAGCAGTTCTTC	CASSVGLAGVYNEQFF
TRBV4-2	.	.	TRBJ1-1	TGTGCCAGCAGCCAGGGATTAGGGGCGGTGACTGAAGCTTTCTTT	CASSQGLGAVTEAFF
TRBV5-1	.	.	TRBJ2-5	TGCGCCAGCACCCCGACTTCTGGGGAGACCCAGTACTTC	CASTPTSGETQYF
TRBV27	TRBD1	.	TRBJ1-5	TGTGCCAGCAGCCCGGACAGGAGGCAGCCCCAGCATTTT	CASSPDRRQPQHF
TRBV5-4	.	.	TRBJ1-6	TGTGCCAGCAGCGCCCGGGACAATAGAGCTAATTCACCCCTCCACTTT	CASSARDNRANSPLHF
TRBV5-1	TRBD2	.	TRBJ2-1	TGCGCCAGCAGCCTCTGGACTAGCGGGAGCCATTGGTTCTTC	CASSLWTSGSHWFF
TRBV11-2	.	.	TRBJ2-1	TGTGCCAGCAGCCCCCGGCCTAGCAGAGCCTACAATGAGCAGTTCTTC	CASSPRPSRAYNEQFF
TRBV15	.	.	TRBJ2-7	TGTGCCACCAGCATCCTAGGGGGGGCTGGTCGCTACGAGCAGTACTTC	CATSILGGAGRYEQYF
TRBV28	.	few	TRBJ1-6	TGTGCCGGCGGGGGTTTGAGGACACCCCTCCACTTT	CAGGGLRTPLHF
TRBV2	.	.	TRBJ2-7	TGTGCCAGCCTCCGGGACACTCGCTCCTACGAGCAGTACTTC	CASLRDTRSYEQYF
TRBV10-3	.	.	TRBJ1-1	TGTGCCCCTTTGTGGCGGGAGAACACTGAAGCTTTCTTT	CAPLWRENTEAFF
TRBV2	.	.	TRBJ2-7	TGTGCCAGCAAATTAGTCTTCGGGGGCGAGCAGTACTTC	CASKLVFGGEQYF
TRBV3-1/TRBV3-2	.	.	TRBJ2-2	TGTGCCAGCAGCCAGACTAGTCCCGGGGAGCTGTTTTTT	CASSQTSPGELFF
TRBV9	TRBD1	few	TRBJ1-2	TGTGCCAGCAGCGAGGGACAGGCCGAAGCTAACTATGGCTACACCTTC	CASSEGQAEANYGYTF
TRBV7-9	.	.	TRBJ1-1	TGTGCCAGCAGCCCGGGGTACGCTGAAGCTTTCTTT	CASSPGYAEAFF
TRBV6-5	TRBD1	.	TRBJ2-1	TGTGCCAGCAGTAGACAGGGGGCGGGATACAATGAGCAGTTCTTC	CASSRQGAGYNEQFF
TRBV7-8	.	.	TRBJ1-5	TGTGCCAGCAGTTCCAGGGGCGGCCAGCCCCAGCATTTT	CASSSRGGQPQHF
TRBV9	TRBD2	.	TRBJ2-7	TGTGCCAGCAGCGTAGCCCCCTTGCGGGAGGGATACTACGAGCAGTACTTC	CASSVAPLREGYYEQYF
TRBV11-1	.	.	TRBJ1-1	TGTGCCAGCAGCTTAGCAACCGGGGTTTTCACTGAAGCTTTCTTT	CASSLATGVFTEAFF
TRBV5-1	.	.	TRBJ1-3	TGCGCCAGCAGTATGGGTACAGGTGGAAACACCATATATTTT	CASSMGTGGNTIYF
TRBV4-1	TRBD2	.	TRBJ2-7	TGCGCCAGCAGCCAAGTTGGGACTAGCGGCTACGAGCAGTACTTC	CASSQVGTSGYEQYF
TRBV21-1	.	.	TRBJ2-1	TGTGCCAGCAGCAAAACCCATCGCCCCTATTTCAATGAGCAGTTCTTC	CASSKTHRPYFNEQFF
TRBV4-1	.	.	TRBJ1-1	TGCGCCAGCAGTCCGGACTTAGGGAACACTGAAGCTTTCTTT	CASSPDLGNTEAFF
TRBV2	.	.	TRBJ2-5	TGTGCCAGCAGTGAACAAGGACTACAAGAGACCCAGTACTTC	CASSEQGLQETQYF
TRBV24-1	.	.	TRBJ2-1	TGTGCCACCAGTGACATTCGCGTATCTCAGGGATATGAGCAGTTCTTC	CATSDIRVSQGYEQFF
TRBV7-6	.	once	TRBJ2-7	TGTGCCAGCAGCTCTGGGGCTACCTACGAGCAGTACTTC	CASSSGATYEQYF
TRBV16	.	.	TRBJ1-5	TGTGCCAGCAGCCCTCGAGGGCAGAATAGCAATCAGCCCCAGCATTTT	CASSPRGQNSNQPQHF
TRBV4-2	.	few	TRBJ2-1	TGTGCCAGCAGCCCCAGTGGGGGGTACTTGAGTGGAGACAATGAGCAGTTCTTC	CASSPSGGYLSGDNEQFF
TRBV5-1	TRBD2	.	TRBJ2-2	TGCGCCAGCAGCTTGGGTTCTGGCGGGGGTCCAAACACCGGGGAGCTGTTTTTT	CASSLGSGGGPNTGELFF
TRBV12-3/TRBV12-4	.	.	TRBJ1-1	TGTGCCAGCAGTTGGCAGTATAACACTGAAGCTTTCTTT	CASSWQYNTEAFF
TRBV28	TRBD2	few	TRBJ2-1	TGTGCCAGCTATTCCGGGAGGGCCTACAATGAGCAGTTCTTC	CASYSGRAYNEQFF